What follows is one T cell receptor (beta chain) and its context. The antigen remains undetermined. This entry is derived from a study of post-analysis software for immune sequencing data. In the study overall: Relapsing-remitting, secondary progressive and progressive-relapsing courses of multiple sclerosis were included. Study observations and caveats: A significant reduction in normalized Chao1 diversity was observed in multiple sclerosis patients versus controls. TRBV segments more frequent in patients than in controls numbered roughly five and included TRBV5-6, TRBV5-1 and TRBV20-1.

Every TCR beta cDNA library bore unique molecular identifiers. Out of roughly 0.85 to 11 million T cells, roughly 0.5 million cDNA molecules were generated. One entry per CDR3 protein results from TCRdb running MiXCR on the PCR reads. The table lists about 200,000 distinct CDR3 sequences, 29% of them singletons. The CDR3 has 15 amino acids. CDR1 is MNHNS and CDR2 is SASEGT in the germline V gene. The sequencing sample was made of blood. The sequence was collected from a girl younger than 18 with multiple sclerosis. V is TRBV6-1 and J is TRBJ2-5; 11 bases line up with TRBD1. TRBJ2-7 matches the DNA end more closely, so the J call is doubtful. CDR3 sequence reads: CASSGTGGTGYEQYF. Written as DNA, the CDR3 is TGTGCCAGCAGTGGGACAGGGGGCACCGGGTACGAGCAGTACTTC.